These 10 T cell receptor beta chains were sequenced from one sample in a study of T cells in Graves' hyperthyroidism and ophthalmopathy. TCR beta CDR3 sequences were amplified from RNA transcripts. First-round RT-PCR targeting the TCR CDR3 was performed with the HTBI primer set. TCRdb reprocessed the multiplex PCR reads via MiXCR and lists one record per CDR3 protein. The table lists roughly 500,000 distinct CDR3 sequences, roughly 15% of them singletons. Material for sequencing was blood. Source of these receptors: a woman aged 25 to 39 with Graves' ophthalmopathy.

The chain couples TRBV20-1 to TRBJ1-6, with TRBD1 identical over 7 bases. Germline V gene lookup returns CDR1 DFQATT and CDR2 SNEGSKA (reference sequence). The V gene end was trimmed by 4 bases and the J gene end by 6 bases; junction bases not matched to a gene: 6. This CDR3 is built from 14 residues. Here the CDR3 reads CSAKEGGSNSPLHF. CDR3 DNA sequence: TGCAGTGCTAAGGAAGGGGGCAGTAATTCACCCCTCCACTTT.

This clonotype was detected many times. J is TRBJ2-3 and V is TRBV5-1; a weak D match, TRBD1 (7 bases). The length of the CDR3 is 17 residues. Trimming shortened V by 1 base and J by 1 base, and 16 bases separated the two germline ends. CDR1 SGHRS and CDR2 YFSETQ come from the germline V gene. CDR3 DNA sequence: TGCGCCAGCAGCTTGTTCCAGGGGGGATTAGGCACAGATACGCAGTATTTT. Amino acid sequence: CASSLFQGGLGTDTQYF.

This clonotype appeared many times. V is TRBV5-8 and J is TRBJ2-7; possibly TRBD2 for D (5 bases). Germline V gene lookup returns CDR1 SGHTS and CDR2 YDEGEE. The CDR3 runs 15 residues. The V end was cut by 2 bases, the J end by 2 bases, with 14 bases between. The CDR3 sequence is CASSLGIRGTYEQYF. The CDR3 DNA reads TGTGCCAGCAGCTTAGGGATCCGAGGGACCTACGAGCAGTACTTC.

A word on this clonotype: This could be a read error, since a much larger clone is one nucleotide away. CDR3 protein: CASRPSINPGNTIYF. In nucleotides, the CDR3 is TGTGCCAGCAGGCCGTCAATAAACCCTGGAAACACCATATATTTT. The chain employs TRBV28 and TRBJ1-3; the D is unclear. Trimming removed 6 bases at V and 2 bases at J, with 14 bases between. The CDR3 spans 15 residues. Per germline, CDR1 MDHEN and CDR2 SYDVKM. Full variable domain (outside the CDR3, taken from reference TRBV28 and TRBJ1-3): DVKVTQSSRYLVKRTGEKVFLECVQDMDHENMFWYRQDPGLGLRLIYFSYDVKMKEKGDIPEGYSVSREKKERFSLILESASTNQTSMYLCASRPSINPGNTIYFGEGSWLTVV.

This chain links TRBV9 with TRBJ1-4, with D maybe TRBD1 (5 bases). CDR1 SGDLS and CDR2 YYNGEE come from the germline V gene. The CDR3 covers 15 residues. Trimming removed 0 bases from V and 0 bases from J, with 6 bases in between. The CDR3 loop is CASSVEGATNEKLFF. CDR3 coding DNA: TGTGCCAGCAGCGTAGAAGGGGCAACTAATGAAAAACTGTTTTTT.

This clonotype was detected ten times or more. This chain uses TRBV20-1 with TRBJ2-1; D perhaps matches TRBD2 (6 bases). V was cut by 5 bases and J by 5 bases, with 13 bases left in between. CDR3 length equals 13 residues. Germline V CDR1 and CDR2: DFQATT, SNEGSKA (reference sequence). The CDR3 nucleotides read TGCAGTGCTCCCCGCCCGGGAGACAATGAGCAGTTCTTC. Translated, it gives CSAPRPGDNEQFF.

This clonotype was observed a few times. The genes are TRBV19 and TRBJ2-1, with D perhaps being TRBD1 or TRBD2 (6 bases each). Looked up from germline, CDR1 is LNHDA and CDR2 is SQIVND (reference sequence). CDR3 length: 12 amino acids. V was pared by 5 bases and J by 9 bases, with 11 bases between. This chain's CDR3 is CASSVGGVEQFF. For the CDR3, the DNA is TGTGCCAGTAGTGTGGGGGGCGTTGAGCAGTTCTTC.

This clonotype was seen ten or more times. The rearrangement joins TRBV3-1 to TRBJ2-3; 10 nucleotides line up with TRBD2. CDR1 and CDR2 from the germline V gene are LGHDT and YNNKEL (reference sequence). This CDR3 comprises 16 residues. V gave up 2 bases and J gave up 3 bases; unmatched junction bases: 5. The chain's CDR3 is CASSQLSGRGTDTQYF. In nucleotides, the CDR3 is TGTGCCAGCAGCCAACTAAGCGGGAGGGGAACAGATACGCAGTATTTT.

In its sample, this clonotype was seen many times. V is TRBV28 and J is TRBJ1-5, with D uncertain. Germline-derived CDR1 and CDR2 are MDHEN and SYDVKM. The CDR3 consists of 14 residues. Deletions cut 6 bases from V and 6 bases from J, with 15 bases between. The CDR3: CASSLLPGSQPQHF. CDR3 bases: TGTGCCAGCAGCCTTCTTCCGGGCAGTCAGCCCCAGCATTTT.

This clonotype was seen ten or more times. The V gene is TRBV5-1, the J gene TRBJ1-1; D is uncertain. Germline CDR1 is SGHRS and CDR2 is YFSETQ. Trimming shortened V by 5 bases and J by 4 bases, and 9 bases separated the two germline ends. The CDR3 covers 12 residues. The DNA of the CDR3 is TGCGCCAGCAGGACGGACGGCACTGAAGCTTTCTTT. It specifies CASRTDGTEAFF.